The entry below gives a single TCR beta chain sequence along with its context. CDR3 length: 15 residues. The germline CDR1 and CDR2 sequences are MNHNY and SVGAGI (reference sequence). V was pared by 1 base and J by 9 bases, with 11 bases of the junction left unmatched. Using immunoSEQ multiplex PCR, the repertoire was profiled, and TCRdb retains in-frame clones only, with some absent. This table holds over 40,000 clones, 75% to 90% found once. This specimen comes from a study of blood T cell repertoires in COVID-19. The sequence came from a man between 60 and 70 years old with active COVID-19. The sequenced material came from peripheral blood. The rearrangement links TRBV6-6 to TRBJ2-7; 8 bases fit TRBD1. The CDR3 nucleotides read TGTGCCAGCAGTTACTTGGCAGGGGGCGAGGTAGGGCAGTACTTC. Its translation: CASSYLAGGEVGQYF.